The clone carrying this T cell receptor (beta chain) was detected a few times. The antigen is unknown. This record comes from a study of spatial heterogeneity in lung cancer. The study, taken as a whole, reports: Ubiquitous expanded tumor TCRs surfaced in blood more at resection than they did at follow-up.

The CDR3 contains 15 residues. The V and J ends lost 2 bases and 4 bases respectively, with 14 bases between them. This sample's time point: sample taken at primary tumor resection. Untreated early-stage non-small cell lung cancer patients, 70 to 85 in total, were the donors. Unsorted whole RNA from tumor, nontumor lung or frozen PBMC underwent sequencing. MiXCR, run by TCRdb on the 5' RACE reads, gives a single entry per CDR3 protein. The sample shows tens of thousands of distinct CDR3 sequences, approximately 12% of them seen only once. This clonotype originated in a male donor with early-stage non-small cell lung cancer. V gene TRBV12-3 or TRBV12-4 combines with J gene TRBJ1-1; D possibly corresponds to TRBD1 (5 bases). Sample: PBMCs, taken at surgery. The CDR3 nucleotides are TGTGCCAGCAGTTTAACAGCTGACAGTTCCACTGAAGCTTTCTTT. Residues: CASSLTADSSTEAFF.